This TCR beta chain is drawn from a study of beta chain features in type 1 diabetes. The CDR3 length is 16 residues. J gave up 4 bases and V 8 bases, and 16 bases lay outside the gene matches. Germline CDR1 MGHDK, CDR2 SYGVNS. cDNA synthesis used the whole RNA isolate, giving expressed TCRB sequences. Profiling relied on immunoSEQ multiplex PCR, and the TCRdb table lists in-frame clones only, not all of them. This sample has under 850,000 clones, with around 15% found just once. Purities in excess of 95% were seen in all sorted populations. This clone was detected a few times. Its matching antigen is unknown. Study-wide points: Any HLA-type effect on TCRB rearrangement remained unresolved here. TCRB CDR3s were moderately but significantly shorter in Type 1 diabetes patients in all four CD4+ subsets. The VDJ junctions of type 1 diabetes patients carried fewer insertions and more deletions.

The chain combines TRBV25-1 with TRBJ1-1; 7 bases are a match to TRBD1. Sequenced: naive CD4+ T cells from blood. The sequence was collected from a man aged 18-30 years with type 1 diabetes. The DNA of the CDR3 is TGTGCCAGCGTCCCCCGGGACAGTCGGTTGGGCACTGAAGCTTTCTTT. Amino acids: CASVPRDSRLGTEAFF.